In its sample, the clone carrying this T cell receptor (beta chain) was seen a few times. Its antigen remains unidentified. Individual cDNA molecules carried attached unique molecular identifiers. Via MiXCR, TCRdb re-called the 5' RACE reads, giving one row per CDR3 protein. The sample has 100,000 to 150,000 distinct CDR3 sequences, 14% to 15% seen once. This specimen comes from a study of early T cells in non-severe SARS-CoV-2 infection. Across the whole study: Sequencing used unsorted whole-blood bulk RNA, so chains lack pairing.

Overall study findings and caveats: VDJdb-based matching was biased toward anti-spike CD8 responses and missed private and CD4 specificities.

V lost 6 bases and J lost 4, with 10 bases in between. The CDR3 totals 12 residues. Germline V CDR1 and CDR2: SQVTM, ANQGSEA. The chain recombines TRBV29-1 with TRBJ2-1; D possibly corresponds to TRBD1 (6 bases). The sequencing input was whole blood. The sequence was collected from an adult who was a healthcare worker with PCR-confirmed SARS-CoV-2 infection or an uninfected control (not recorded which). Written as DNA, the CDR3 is TGCAGCGTCCAAGACAGGTACAATGAGCAGTTCTTC. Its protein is CSVQDRYNEQFF.